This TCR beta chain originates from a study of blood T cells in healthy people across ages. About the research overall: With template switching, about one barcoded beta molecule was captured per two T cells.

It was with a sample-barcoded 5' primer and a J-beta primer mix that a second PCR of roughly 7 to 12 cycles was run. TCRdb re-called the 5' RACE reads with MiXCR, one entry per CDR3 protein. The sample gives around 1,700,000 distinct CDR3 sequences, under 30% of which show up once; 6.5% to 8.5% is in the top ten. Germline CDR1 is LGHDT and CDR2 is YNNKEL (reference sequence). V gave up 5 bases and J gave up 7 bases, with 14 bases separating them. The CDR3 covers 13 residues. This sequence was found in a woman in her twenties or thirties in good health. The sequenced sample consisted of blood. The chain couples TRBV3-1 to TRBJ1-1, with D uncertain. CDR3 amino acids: CASSAPAGGEAFF. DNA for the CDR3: TGTGCCAGCAGCGCACCTGCCGGTGGTGAAGCTTTCTTT.